There are many counts of the clone carrying this T cell receptor (beta chain). Its specificity is unknown. These data originate in a study of immune heterogeneity within non-small cell lung tumors. Study-wide context: Histologically, several tumors were squamous cell carcinomas and around ten were non-squamous carcinomas. The remaining 1 tumor was not otherwise specified.

Multiplex PCR amplified the TCR beta CDR3 region. Its first round ran for roughly 10 cycles with 32 V and 13 J primers. MiXCR, run by TCRdb on the multiplex PCR reads, gives a single entry per CDR3 protein. Here the sample spans about 12,000 distinct CDR3 sequences, 20% to 25% being singletons. Template came from bulk tumor genomic DNA, at approximately 620 ng per sample. Biopsies, several per primary tumor and spaced far apart, were collected during surgery. With untreated, newly diagnosed non-small cell lung cancer, the patients went on to undergo curative surgery. Study-wide results and limits: Most high-frequency T-cell receptor beta clonotypes were specific to a single patient. Recurrence of identical dominant CDR3 beta clonotypes was observed across intrapatient tumor sites, concomitant with site-unique high-frequency clones. The correlation between local T-cell clonality and local tumor mutational burden was positive, moderate in strength and statistically significant, with R around 0.36.

Input material: lung tumor tissue. The receptor was derived from a man in his fifties or sixties with non-small cell lung cancer.

CDR3 sequence: CASSQDLRRENYEQYF. The CDR3 DNA reads as TGCGCCAGCAGCCAAGATTTACGCAGGGAAAACTACGAGCAGTACTTC. This chain links TRBV4-1 with TRBJ2-7; D might be TRBD1 (5 bases). Between the trimmed V and J ends, which lost 0 bases and 3 bases, there was a span of 15 bases. There are 16 residues in the CDR3. CDR1 is MGHRA and CDR2 is YSYEKL in the germline V gene.